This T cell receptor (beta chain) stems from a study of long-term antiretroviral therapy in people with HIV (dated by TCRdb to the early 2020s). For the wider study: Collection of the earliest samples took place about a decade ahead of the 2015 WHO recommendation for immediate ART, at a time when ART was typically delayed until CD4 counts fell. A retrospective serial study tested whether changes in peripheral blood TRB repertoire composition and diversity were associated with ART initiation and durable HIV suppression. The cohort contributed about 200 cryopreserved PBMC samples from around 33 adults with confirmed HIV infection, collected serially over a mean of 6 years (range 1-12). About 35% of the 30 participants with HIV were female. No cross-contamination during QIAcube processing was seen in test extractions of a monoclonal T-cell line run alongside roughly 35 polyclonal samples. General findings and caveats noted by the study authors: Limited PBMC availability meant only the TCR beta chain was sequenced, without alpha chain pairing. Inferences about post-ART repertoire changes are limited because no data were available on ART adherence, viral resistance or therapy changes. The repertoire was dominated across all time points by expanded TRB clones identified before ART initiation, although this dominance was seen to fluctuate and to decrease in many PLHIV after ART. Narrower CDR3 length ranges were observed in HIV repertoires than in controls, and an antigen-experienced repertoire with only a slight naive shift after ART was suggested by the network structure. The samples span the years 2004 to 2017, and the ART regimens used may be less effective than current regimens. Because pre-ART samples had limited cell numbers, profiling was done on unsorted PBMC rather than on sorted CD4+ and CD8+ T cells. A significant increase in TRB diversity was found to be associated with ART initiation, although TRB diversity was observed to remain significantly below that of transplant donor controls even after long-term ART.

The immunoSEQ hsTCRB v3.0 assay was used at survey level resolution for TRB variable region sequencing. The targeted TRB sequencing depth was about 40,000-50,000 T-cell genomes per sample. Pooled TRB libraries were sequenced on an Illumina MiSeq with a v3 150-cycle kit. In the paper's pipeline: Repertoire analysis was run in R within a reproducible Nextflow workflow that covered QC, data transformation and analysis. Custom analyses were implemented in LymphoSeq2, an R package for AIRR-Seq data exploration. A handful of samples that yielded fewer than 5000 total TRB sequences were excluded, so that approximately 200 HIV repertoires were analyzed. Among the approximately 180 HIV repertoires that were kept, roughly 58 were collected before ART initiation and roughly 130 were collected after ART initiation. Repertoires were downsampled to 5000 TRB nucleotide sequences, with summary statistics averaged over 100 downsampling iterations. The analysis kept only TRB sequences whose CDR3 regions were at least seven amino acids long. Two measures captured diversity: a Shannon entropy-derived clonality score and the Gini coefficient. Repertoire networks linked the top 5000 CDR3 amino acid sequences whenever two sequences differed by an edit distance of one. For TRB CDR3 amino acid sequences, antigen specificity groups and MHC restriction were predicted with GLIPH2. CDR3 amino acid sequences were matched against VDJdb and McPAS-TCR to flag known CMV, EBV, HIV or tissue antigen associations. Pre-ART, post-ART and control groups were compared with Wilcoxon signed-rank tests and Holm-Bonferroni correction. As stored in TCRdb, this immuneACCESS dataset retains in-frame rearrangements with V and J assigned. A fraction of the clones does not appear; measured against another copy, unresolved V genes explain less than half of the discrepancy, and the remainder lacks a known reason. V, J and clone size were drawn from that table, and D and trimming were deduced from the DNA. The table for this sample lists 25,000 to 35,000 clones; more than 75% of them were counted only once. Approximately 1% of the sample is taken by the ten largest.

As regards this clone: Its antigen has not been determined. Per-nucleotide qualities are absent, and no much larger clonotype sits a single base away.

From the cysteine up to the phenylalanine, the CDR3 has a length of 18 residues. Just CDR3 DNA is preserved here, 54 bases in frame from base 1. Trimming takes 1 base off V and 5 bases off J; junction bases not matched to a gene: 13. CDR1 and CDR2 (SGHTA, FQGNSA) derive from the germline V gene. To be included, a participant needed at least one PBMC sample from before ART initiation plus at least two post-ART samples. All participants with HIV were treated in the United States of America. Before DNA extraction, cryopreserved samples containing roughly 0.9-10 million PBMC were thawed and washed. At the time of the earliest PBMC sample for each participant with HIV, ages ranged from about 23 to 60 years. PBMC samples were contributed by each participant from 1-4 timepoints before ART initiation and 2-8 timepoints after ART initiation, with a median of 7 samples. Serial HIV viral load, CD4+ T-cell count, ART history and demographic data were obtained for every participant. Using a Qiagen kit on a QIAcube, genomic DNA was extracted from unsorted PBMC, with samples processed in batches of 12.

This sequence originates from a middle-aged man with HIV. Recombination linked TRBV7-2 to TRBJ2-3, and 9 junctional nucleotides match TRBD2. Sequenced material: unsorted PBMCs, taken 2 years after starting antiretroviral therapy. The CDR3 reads CASSLEIWGAGGRDTQYF. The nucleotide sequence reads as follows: TGTGCCAGCAGCTTAGAAATTTGGGGAGCGGGGGGCAGAGATACGCAGTATTTT.